One sample yielded the 11 T cell receptor beta chains listed below, sequenced in a study of shared clonotypes between healthy human individuals (dated by TCRdb to 2020 to 2022). Receptor libraries were prepared by the immunoSEQ multiplex PCR assay. TCRdb retrieved this table from immuneACCESS and kept in-frame rearrangements only. Not all clones are present; in checked studies, unresolved V genes account for under half, and no reason is known for the remainder. The sample table shows roughly 2,300,000 clones, and around 92% are seen once. The ten largest clones capture 0.3% to 0.45% of the sample. The specimen was naive CD4+ T cells from PBMCs. Per the publication, the cell subset or site label means: CD45RA+ positively selected. The receptors were gathered from a man younger than 35 in good health. Some clones in this sample may be carry-over from other donors' samples.

This chain joins TRBV19 and TRBJ1-1; tentative D call: TRBD1 (5 bases). The CDR3 runs 17 residues. Germline assignment: CDR1 LNHDA and CDR2 SQIVND (reference sequence). V was clipped by 11 bases and J by 5 bases, with 30 bases between them. CDR3 DNA sequence: TGTGCCGGACGGGACCTTCAAGGGAATGTAACAAAGACTGAAGCTTTCTTT. It specifies CAGRDLQGNVTKTEAFF.

This clone appeared once. The chain couples TRBV28 to TRBJ1-1; tentative D call: TRBD1 (5 bases). V lost 6 bases to trimming and J lost 0 bases, with 17 bases between them. The CDR3 runs to 16 residues. Germline loops: CDR1 MDHEN, CDR2 SYDVKM. This chain's CDR3 is CASRTIFTGLNTEAFF. The CDR3 coding sequence is TGTGCCAGCAGGACCATATTTACAGGATTGAACACTGAAGCTTTCTTT.

The chain combines TRBV28 with TRBJ2-4; TRBD2 aligns across 10 bases. The length of the CDR3 is 11 residues. V shed 7 bases, J shed 15 bases, and the junction held 6 bases outside the gene matches. Germline-derived CDR1 and CDR2 are MDHEN and SYDVKM. The CDR3 nucleotides are TGTGCCAGCATCACGGGGACTAGCGCGTACTTC. It translates to CASITGTSAYF.

The rearrangement links TRBV2 to TRBJ2-4; no clear D. Deletions cut 4 bases from V and 0 bases from J, with 4 bases between. CDR3 length: 13 residues. Germline V gene sequence: CDR1 SNHLY, CDR2 FYNNEI. For the CDR3, the DNA is TGTGCCAGCAGTGGGACAGCCAAAAACATTCAGTACTTC. Its protein is CASSGTAKNIQYF.

J is TRBJ1-5 and V is TRBV28; 7 bases match TRBD1. The V gene end was trimmed by 2 bases and the J gene end by 9 bases; junction bases not matched to a gene: 7. This CDR3 has 14 amino acids. From germline, CDR1 is MDHEN and CDR2 SYDVKM. CDR3 nucleotides: TGTGCCAGCAGTTTACAGGGGGGGATTCGGCCCCAGCATTTT. This translates into CASSLQGGIRPQHF. The full variable domain, with the rest looked up from reference TRBV28 and TRBJ1-5, is DVKVTQSSRYLVKRTGEKVFLECVQDMDHENMFWYRQDPGLGLRLIYFSYDVKMKEKGDIPEGYSVSREKKERFSLILESASTNQTSMYLCASSLQGGIRPQHFGDGTRLSIL.

The rearrangement joins TRBV28 to TRBJ1-5; D call uncertain. The V and J ends lost 3 bases and 2 bases respectively, with 8 bases between them. This CDR3 is built from 14 residues. Germline V gene lookup returns CDR1 MDHEN and CDR2 SYDVKM. CDR3 in amino acids: CASSFVARNQPQHF. CDR3 nucleotides: TGTGCCAGCAGTTTTGTGGCACGCAATCAGCCCCAGCATTTT.

This chain's CDR3 is CASRRDRGENTIYF. In DNA, the CDR3 is TGTGCCAGCAGAAGGGACAGGGGGGAAAACACCATATATTTT. The chain is built from TRBV6-6 and TRBJ1-3; 11 bases are shared with TRBD1. With 6 bases clipped from V and 6 bases from J, the junction kept 4 bases outside the gene matches. This CDR3 comprises 14 residues. The germline CDR1 and CDR2 sequences are MNHNY and SVGAGI (reference sequence).

The chain is built from TRBV19 and TRBJ2-5; D tentatively fits TRBD1 or TRBD2 (5 bases each). Trimming took 5 bases from V and 1 from J, leaving 14 bases between them. The CDR3 is made up of 15 amino acids. Germline assignment: CDR1 LNHDA and CDR2 SQIVND (reference sequence). The DNA of the CDR3 is TGTGCCAGTAGTCCATCCCGGGGCATCCAAGAGACCCAGTACTTC. Amino acid sequence: CASSPSRGIQETQYF.

This clone was seen more than once but under ten times. The gene calls are TRBV27 and TRBJ1-5; 10 bases line up with TRBD1. CDR1 is MNHEY and CDR2 is SMNVEV in the germline V gene (reference sequence). The junction had 3 bases not matched to a gene; V was cut back by 6 bases and J by 7 bases. The CDR3 is 13 residues long. CDR3 region: CASSPDRGQPQHF. In nucleotides, the CDR3 is TGTGCCAGCAGCCCGGACAGGGGGCAGCCCCAGCATTTT.

Of note for this clone: Other DNA sequences within the sample encode an identical CDR3. V and J are TRBV28 and TRBJ1-2; D gene uncertain. The V gene's germline CDR1 is MDHEN and CDR2 SYDVKM. Trimming left V 0 bases short and J 2 bases short, with 4 bases between. The CDR3 length is 13 residues. CDR3 DNA sequence: TGTGCCAGCAGTTTATGGGGGAACTATGGCTACACCTTC. It specifies CASSLWGNYGYTF.

The chain combines TRBV7-3 with TRBJ2-7; no definite D call. Germline-derived CDR1 and CDR2 are SGHTA and FQGTGA. V lost 9 bases and J lost 0, with 12 bases in between. The CDR3 loop spans 13 amino acids. The CDR3 loop reads CASPIWGSYEQYF. The CDR3 nucleotides read TGTGCCAGTCCGATCTGGGGCTCCTACGAGCAGTACTTC. The full variable domain, in which reference TRBV7-3 and TRBJ2-7 provide the parts outside the CDR3, is GAGVSQTPSNKVTEKGKYVELRCDPISGHTALYWYRQSLGQGPEFLIYFQGTGAADDSGLPNDRFFAVRPEGSVSTLKIQRTERGDSAVYLCASPIWGSYEQYFGPGTRLTVT.